These T cell receptor beta chains were read from a single sample in a study of metastatic and nonmetastatic thyroid tumors. TCRdb called clones again from the PCR reads with MiXCR. The table records several thousand clones, 25% to 30% of them present only once. The material sequenced was tumor tissue. The receptors derive from a female donor with papillary thyroid cancer or a benign thyroid nodule (not recorded which). Some clones in this sample may be carry-over from other donors' samples. Both conserved end residues are part of each CDR3. D genes are given only for firm matches. Clone size is shown for a subset of rows, as once, few, many or a class of expanded clone.

many	TRBJ1-4	.	TRBV20-1	TGCAGTGCTAGAGGGCAGGGGTATGAAAAACTGTTTTTT	CSARGQGYEKLFF
.	TRBJ2-6	TRBD2	TRBV11-2	TGTGCCAGCAGCACACGGACTAGCGGGAGGGGCTCTGGGGCCAACGTCCTGACTTTC	CASSTRTSGRGSGANVLTF
.	TRBJ2-1	.	TRBV9	TGTGCCAGCAGCTACTCGGGAGTTTCCTACAATGAGCAGTTCTTC	CASSYSGVSYNEQFF
.	TRBJ1-5	.	TRBV11-1	TGTGCCAGCAGCCAGGGAATGGGGCAGGGGAGCAATCAGCCCCAGCATTTT	CASSQGMGQGSNQPQHF
.	TRBJ2-2	TRBD2	TRBV11-3	TGTGCCAGCAGCTCTGGGACTAGCAACACCGGGGAGCTGTTTTTT	CASSSGTSNTGELFF
.	TRBJ1-2	TRBD1	TRBV5-1	TGCGCCAGCAGCTTGGAAGAGGGGGCGTCGGGTGGCTACACCTTC	CASSLEEGASGGYTF
many	TRBJ1-6	TRBD1	TRBV6-1	TGTGCCAGCAGGGGGACAGTGCAGCACTCACCCCTCCACTTT	CASRGTVQHSPLHF
.	TRBJ2-3	.	TRBV24-1	TGTGCCGCGAGGGGGGGAAGTACAGATACGCAGTATTTT	CAARGGSTDTQYF
.	TRBJ2-5	TRBD1	TRBV2	TGTGCCAGCACCGAACAGGGGGCGGGAGAGACCCAGTACTTC	CASTEQGAGETQYF
.	TRBJ2-5	.	TRBV20-1	TGCAGTGCTGGCCGGGATCCGAGGGGGCAAGAGACCCAGTACTTC	CSAGRDPRGQETQYF
.	TRBJ2-3	TRBD2	TRBV11-1	TGTGCCAGCACCGGTATGGGGACTAGCGGGAGTTATACAGATACGCAGTATTTT	CASTGMGTSGSYTDTQYF
few	TRBJ2-7	TRBD1	TRBV6-1	TGTGCCAGCAGTCGCCTGGGGACAGGGACCTACGAGCAGTACTTC	CASSRLGTGTYEQYF
.	TRBJ2-1	.	TRBV27	TGTGCCACCAGTCACCGTCTAGCGCGAGCCGTAAATGAGCAGTTCTTC	CATSHRLARAVNEQFF
.	TRBJ2-7	.	TRBV20-1	TGCAGTGCTAGAGATGTGAGGCAGGGGCTTACCTACGAGCAGTACTTC	CSARDVRQGLTYEQYF
.	TRBJ2-5	.	TRBV19	TGTGCCAGTAGCCCCAGGCTCAAGGCCTCAAACAATGAGACCCAGTACTTC	CASSPRLKASNNETQYF
.	TRBJ2-7	.	TRBV13	TGTGCCAGCAGAAAACAGGGTCCCCCGCAATACGAGCAGTACTTC	CASRKQGPPQYEQYF
few	TRBJ2-7	TRBD2	TRBV6-4	TGTGCCAGCACCCCAGGACTAGCGGAATACGAGCAGTACTTC	CASTPGLAEYEQYF
few	TRBJ2-1	.	TRBV2	TGTGCCAGCAGAGGCCTAGGTTACAATGAGCAGTTCTTC	CASRGLGYNEQFF
few	TRBJ2-1	TRBD2	TRBV2	TGTGCCAGCGCCGTCTCTAGCGGGAGCAATGAGCAGTTCTTC	CASAVSSGSNEQFF
.	TRBJ2-2	TRBD2	TRBV19	TGTGCCAGTCTGCGACTAGCGGGTCCGCACGGGGAGCTGTTTTTT	CASLRLAGPHGELFF
.	TRBJ2-2	.	TRBV7-6	TGTGCCAGCAGCTTAGCTGGGGGGCGCCGCGCCGGGGAGCTGTTTTTT	CASSLAGGRRAGELFF
.	TRBJ2-1	.	TRBV6-2/TRBV6-3	TGTGCCAGCAGTTACTCTAGCGGCTCCTACAATGAGCAGTTCTTC	CASSYSSGSYNEQFF
few	TRBJ1-1	.	TRBV28	TGTGCCAGCACCGAATTACAGGGCGGTACTGAAGCTTTCTTT	CASTELQGGTEAFF
few	TRBJ2-1	.	TRBV30	TGTGCCTGGAGTCCTTGGTGGCTCAGAAGAAGGAATGAGCAGTTCTTC	CAWSPWWLRRRNEQFF
.	TRBJ1-2	.	TRBV19	TGTGCCAGTACCACAGGCTTAGGTGGCTATGGCTACACCTTC	CASTTGLGGYGYTF
.	TRBJ2-1	TRBD2	TRBV7-3	TGTGCCAGCAGCTCAGCGGGAGGTTCCTACAATGAGCAGTTCTTC	CASSSAGGSYNEQFF
medium-sized	TRBJ2-1	.	TRBV19	TGTGCCAGTAGGGTTAGGATGGGCGGGACCTACAATGAGCAGTTCTTC	CASRVRMGGTYNEQFF
few	TRBJ2-7	.	TRBV19	TGTGCCAGTAGCACAGGGGGGGGAGTGAGGTACGAGCAGTACTTC	CASSTGGGVRYEQYF
.	TRBJ2-1	TRBD2	TRBV28	TGTGCCAGCAGTTTGGGGGCTAGCGGGAAAAATGAGCAGTTCTTC	CASSLGASGKNEQFF
.	TRBJ1-6	.	TRBV12-3/TRBV12-4	TGTGCCAGCAGTTCATGGGGGCAGGGTCTATCACCCCTCCACTTT	CASSSWGQGLSPLHF
many	TRBJ2-5	TRBD2	TRBV9	TGTGCCAGCAGCGTAGATAGCGGGGGGGCGGAGACCCAGTACTTC	CASSVDSGGAETQYF